The clone carrying this TCR beta chain was counted once. The data are from a study of T cell changes during pregnancy in multiple sclerosis. Produced via immunoSEQ multiplex PCR; TCRdb's table is partial and in-frame only. The table records more than 85,000 clones, approximately 94% of them present only once. V lost 0 bases and J 3 bases, leaving 6 bases between the germline ends. This CDR3 has 13 amino acids. CDR1 and CDR2 (germline): SGHNT, YENEEA. Material: peripheral blood, obtained before pregnancy. V gene TRBV11-3 combines with J gene TRBJ2-7; TRBD1 is a possible D gene (5 bases). The sequence derives from a female donor with multiple sclerosis, enrolled in a pregnancy study. The CDR3 nucleotides are TGTGCCAGCAGCTTAGAACAGGACTACGAGCAGTACTTC. Protein: CASSLEQDYEQYF.